A single T cell receptor beta chain is shown here with its context. This entry belongs to a study of OX40 agonist ivuxolimab in advanced cancers. The method was immunoSEQ multiplex PCR; TCRdb's version includes in-frame clones alone and lacks a portion of them. The data show roughly 76,000 clones, around nine tenths seen once. Germline V gene data show CDR1 as MNHNY and CDR2 as SVGAGI (reference sequence). J was trimmed by 0 bases and V by 4 bases; bases with no gene match: 3. This CDR3 is built from 14 residues. The rearrangement uses TRBV6-6 and TRBJ2-7, with 7 bases matching TRBD2. The sequence was obtained from an adult with an advanced solid tumor such as melanoma, head and neck, liver or kidney cancer. Sequences were derived from CD4+ or CD8+ T cells sorted from blood, sampled in a trial of the OX40 agonist ivuxolimab. DNA for the CDR3: TGTGCCAGCAGTTCACGACTAGCCTCCTACGAGCAGTACTTC. Translation: CASSSRLASYEQYF.